The present T cell receptor beta chain was sequenced within a study of blood T cell repertoires in COVID-19. The CDR3 consists of 14 residues. J was trimmed by 4 bases and V by 4 bases; bases with no gene match: 6. CDR1 SGHNT and CDR2 YYREEE come from the germline V gene (reference sequence). The data were produced by immunoSEQ multiplex PCR, yet TCRdb's version contains in-frame clones alone and is incomplete. Seen here are under 100,000 clones, 90% observed once, and the top ten hold over 4.5%. V gene TRBV5-4 combines with J gene TRBJ2-7; 9 positions match TRBD1. Sequencing input: peripheral blood. The sequence was obtained from a man between 50 and 59 years old with acute or convalescent COVID-19. CDR3 residues: CASSVRDRVYEQYF. The CDR3 DNA reads TGTGCCAGCAGCGTCCGGGACAGGGTGTACGAGCAGTACTTC.